This is a list of T cell receptor beta chains from one sample in a study of T cell responses to AZD1222 COVID-19 vaccine. Repertoires were generated with immunoSEQ multiplex PCR, while TCRdb's copy carries only in-frame clones and drops some. The repertoire includes about 120,000 clones, 75% to 90% of them detected once, and approximately 4% sits in the top ten. The sample was peripheral blood, taken on day 0 of MenACWY control vaccination. These TCRs come from an adult in good health. CDR3s include the opening cysteine and the closing phenylalanine or tryptophan. D genes are given only for firm matches. Not every row has a clone size; where given, it reads once, few, many or a size class.

d_gene	abundance	j_gene	v_gene	CDR3aa	CDR3nt
TRBD1	NA	TRBJ2-2	TRBV4-3	CASSRGQENTGELFF	TGCGCCAGCAGCCGCGGACAGGAGAACACCGGGGAGCTGTTTTTT
NA	NA	TRBJ1-2	TRBV11-2	CASSFDLYGYTF	TGTGCCAGCAGCTTCGACTTATATGGCTACACCTTC
NA	NA	TRBJ2-1	TRBV3-1/TRBV3-2	CASSQVTSPAGEQFF	TGTGCCAGCAGTCAAGTGACATCCCCCGCAGGGGAGCAGTTCTTC
TRBD1	once	TRBJ1-6	TRBV6-2/TRBV6-3	CASSPSTGGSSPLHF	TGTGCCAGCAGTCCCTCAACAGGGGGCTCTTCACCCCTCCACTTT
NA	few	TRBJ1-2	TRBV28	CASSFMMPGRSGGYTF	TGTGCCAGCAGTTTTATGATGCCAGGAAGGTCAGGTGGCTACACCTTC
TRBD1	NA	TRBJ1-2	TRBV7-2	CASSSNARDRGIDTF	TGTGCCAGCAGCTCAAACGCCCGGGACAGGGGGATCGACACCTTC
TRBD1	once	TRBJ1-2	TRBV30	CAFVGEGARGYTF	TGTGCCTTCGTGGGGGAGGGGGCGCGAGGCTACACCTTC
TRBD2	NA	TRBJ2-7	TRBV7-9	CASSLGTSGHEQYF	TGTGCCAGCAGCTTAGGGACTAGCGGCCACGAGCAGTACTTC
NA	NA	TRBJ1-3	TRBV27	CASSLRQAGNTIYF	TGTGCCAGCAGTTTGCGGCAGGCTGGAAACACCATATATTTT
TRBD2	NA	TRBJ2-7	TRBV7-9	CASTSGGRLYEQYF	TGTGCCAGCACGTCGGGGGGGAGACTCTACGAGCAGTACTTC
NA	NA	TRBJ2-3	TRBV7-8	CASSLRSSDTDTQYF	TGTGCCAGCAGCCTCCGATCTAGCGACACAGATACGCAGTATTTT
TRBD1	NA	TRBJ1-1	TRBV5-1	CASRAGTANTEAFF	TGCGCCAGCAGGGCCGGGACAGCGAACACTGAAGCTTTCTTT
TRBD1	NA	TRBJ2-7	TRBV5-5	CASSPRQGQYEQYF	TGTGCCAGCAGCCCCCGACAGGGACAATACGAGCAGTACTTC
TRBD1	few	TRBJ1-2	TRBV5-6	CASSPDRAANYGYTF	TGTGCCAGCAGCCCCGACAGGGCGGCTAACTATGGCTACACCTTC
NA	NA	TRBJ2-3	TRBV7-3	CASSSTGTDTQYF	TGTGCCAGCAGCTCAACAGGTACAGATACGCAGTATTTT
TRBD1	once	TRBJ1-6	TRBV2	CASTLSTGHSPLHF	TGTGCCAGCACCCTTTCGACAGGGCATTCACCCCTCCACTTT
NA	NA	TRBJ1-4	TRBV18	CASSPVGVAGEKLFF	TGTGCCAGCTCACCAGTCGGGGTCGCGGGCGAAAAACTGTTTTTT
TRBD2	NA	TRBJ2-3	TRBV19	CASSIGTRVSTDTQYF	TGTGCCAGTAGTATCGGGACTAGGGTTAGCACAGATACGCAGTATTTT
NA	NA	TRBJ2-3	TRBV3-1/TRBV3-2	CASCHGTDTQYF	TGTGCCAGCTGTCACGGCACAGATACGCAGTATTTT
TRBD2	NA	TRBJ2-2	TRBV19	CASRPWGLAGAANTGELFF	TGTGCCAGCAGACCTTGGGGGCTAGCGGGGGCCGCGAACACCGGGGAGCTGTTTTTT
TRBD1	NA	TRBJ1-4	TRBV5-8	CASSQGAGTGNEKLFF	TGTGCCAGCAGCCAAGGGGCCGGGACAGGGAATGAAAAACTGTTTTTT
NA	NA	TRBJ1-5	TRBV12-3/TRBV12-4	CASSFSGVQPQHF	TGTGCCAGCAGTTTCAGTGGGGTTCAGCCCCAGCATTTT